One T cell receptor (beta chain) is described in this entry. No antigen is known for it. CDR3 length: 14 residues. The germline V gene encodes CDR1 MNHNY and CDR2 SVGAGI (reference sequence). Trimming left V 4 bases short and J 1 base short, with 10 bases between. Sequencing was performed with immunoSEQ multiplex PCR; in TCRdb, only in-frame clones are kept and a portion is missing. The sample holds tens of thousands of clones, just over 85% seen once. The data were taken from a study of T cell responses to AZD1222 COVID-19 vaccine. Points from the study as a whole: It was only 6 or 7 AZD1222 recipients who were seropositive at baseline. Spike regions recognized by vaccine-associated CD4 TCRs spanned the protein, led by 160-218 and 743-854. Possibly, clonal diversity was underestimated; donors were largely white British and included more females. Nearly half of spike-specific TCRs reportedly target variant regions that are unmutated in the B.1.351 and B.1.1.7 variants.

Specimen: peripheral blood, collected on day 0 of MenACWY control vaccination. This clonotype originated in an adult in good health. This chain links TRBV6-6 with TRBJ1-1; D gene ambiguous. The chain's CDR3 is CASSSGQTNTEAFF. The CDR3 bases are TGTGCCAGCAGTTCCGGGCAGACGAACACTGAAGCTTTCTTT.